The clone carrying this T cell receptor beta chain was detected only a few times. TCRdb reanalysed the RT-PCR reads using MiXCR and keeps one entry per CDR3 protein. In the table there are about 700,000 distinct CDR3 sequences, over 12% of which are singletons. This CDR3 spans 14 amino acids. Germline loops: CDR1 DFQATT, CDR2 SNEGSKA (reference sequence). V was cut by 6 bases and J by 4 bases, with 18 bases left in between. The genes are TRBV20-1 and TRBJ1-2; tentative D call: TRBD1 (5 bases). The clonotype comes from a female donor in good health, serving as a healthy control. The sequencing input was memory CD4+ T cells from blood. The CDR3 region is CSAPWGGYSYGYTF. CDR3 DNA sequence: TGCAGTGCCCCCTGGGGGGGTTATAGCTATGGCTACACCTTC.